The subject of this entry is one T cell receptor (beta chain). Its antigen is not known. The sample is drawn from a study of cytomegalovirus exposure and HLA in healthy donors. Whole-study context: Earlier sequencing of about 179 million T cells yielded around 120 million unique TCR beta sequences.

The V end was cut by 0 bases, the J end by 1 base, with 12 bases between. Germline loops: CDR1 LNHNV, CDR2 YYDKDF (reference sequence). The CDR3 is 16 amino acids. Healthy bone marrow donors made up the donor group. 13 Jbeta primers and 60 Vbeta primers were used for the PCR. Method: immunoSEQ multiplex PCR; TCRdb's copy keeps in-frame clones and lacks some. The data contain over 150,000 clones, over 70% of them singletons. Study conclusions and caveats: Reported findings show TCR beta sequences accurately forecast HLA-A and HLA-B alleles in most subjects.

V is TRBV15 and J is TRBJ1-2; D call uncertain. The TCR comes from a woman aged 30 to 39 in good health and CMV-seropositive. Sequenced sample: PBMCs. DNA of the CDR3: TGTGCCACCAGCAGAGATCGGGGATCTAATAACTATGGCTACACCTTC. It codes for CATSRDRGSNNYGYTF. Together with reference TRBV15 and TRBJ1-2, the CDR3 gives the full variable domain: DAMVIQNPRYQVTQFGKPVTLSCSQTLNHNVMYWYQQKSSQAPKLLFHYYDKDFNNEADTPDNFQSRRPNTSFCFLDIRSPGLGDTAMYLCATSRDRGSNNYGYTFGSGTRLTVV.